The entry below gives a single TCR beta chain sequence along with its context. These data are taken from a study of blood T cells in healthy people across ages. The V gene end was trimmed by 1 base and the J gene end by 0 bases; junction bases not matched to a gene: 4. Germline assignment: CDR1 SGHRS and CDR2 YFSETQ. This CDR3 has 16 amino acids. Each of the donors had 9 to 10 milliliters of peripheral blood drawn into EDTA-treated Vacutainer tubes. Sample-barcoded 5' priming and a J-beta primer mix drove a second PCR of 7 to 11 cycles. Every sample gave at least 2.5 million paired-end reads containing CDR3. TCRdb fed the 5' RACE reads into MiXCR, producing one record per CDR3 protein. Of 800,000 to 950,000 distinct CDR3 sequences in the sample, 40% to 60% were seen once.

J is TRBJ2-7 and V is TRBV5-1, with 10 nucleotides matching TRBD1. Sequenced input: blood. The receptor's source is a young man in good health. CDR3 nucleotide sequence: TGCGCCAGCAGCTTGATGGGACAGGGGAGCTCCTACGAGCAGTACTTC. Amino acids: CASSLMGQGSSYEQYF.